These T cell receptor beta chains were read from a single sample in a study of long-term antiretroviral therapy in people with HIV. Clones were sequenced by immunoSEQ multiplex PCR, and TCRdb holds only the in-frame ones, with some missing. The table lists roughly 33,000 clones, 65% to 80% of them singletons. The sequences come from unsorted PBMCs, collected 3.1 years after starting antiretroviral therapy. All receptors derive from a woman in her forties or fifties with HIV. Both conserved end residues are part of each CDR3. The D gene is left open where the match is weak. Size tells how often a clone was seen (once, few, many) or the class of an expanded clone, and some rows leave it out.

.,.,TRBV11-1,TRBJ1-1,TGTGCCAGCAGCTTTTCTGCGACACCGAACACTGAAGCTTTCTTT,CASSFSATPNTEAFF
.,TRBD1,TRBV6-5,TRBJ1-3,TGTGCCAGCAGTTACGGACAGGGCGACACCATATATTTT,CASSYGQGDTIYF
.,.,TRBV6-5,TRBJ1-5,TGTGCCAGCAGTTACCACCAATTCAGCAATCAGCCCCAGCATTTT,CASSYHQFSNQPQHF
.,.,TRBV7-3,TRBJ2-2,TGTGCCAGCAGCTTACGGGGGAATATTCGCACCGGGGAGCTGTTTTTT,CASSLRGNIRTGELFF
once,.,TRBV14,TRBJ2-5,TGTGCCAGCAGCCGGACAGTGGGATGGGGAGAGACCCAGTACTTC,CASSRTVGWGETQYF
.,.,TRBV7-9,TRBJ1-5,TGTGCCAGCAGCCTTGAAGGGGATCAGCCCCAGCATTTT,CASSLEGDQPQHF
.,.,TRBV4-1,TRBJ1-3,TGCGCCAGCAGGAGGAGCAACACCATATATTTT,CASRRSNTIYF
.,.,TRBV29-1,TRBJ2-5,TGCAGCGTTGATTCGGGGCTTAGAGAGACCCAGTACTTC,CSVDSGLRETQYF
.,.,TRBV6-1,TRBJ1-5,TGTGCCAGCACTTTCGGACGGACGATTAATCAGCCCCAGCATTTT,CASTFGRTINQPQHF
.,.,TRBV19,TRBJ1-2,TGTGCCAGTAGTATCCGGGACAACTATGGCTACACCTTC,CASSIRDNYGYTF
.,TRBD2,TRBV5-5,TRBJ2-7,TGTGCCAGCAGCTTGGCCTCGCGGGGGGCGTCCTACGAGCAGTACTTC,CASSLASRGASYEQYF
.,.,TRBV6-1,TRBJ1-4,TGTGCCAGCAGTGAGAGCAGCAGACTGTTTTTT,CASSESSRLFF
.,TRBD2,TRBV28,TRBJ2-1,TGTGCCAGCAATCCCGGGACTAGCGAATACAATGAGCAGTTCTTC,CASNPGTSEYNEQFF
.,.,TRBV5-6,TRBJ1-6,TGTGCCAGCAGCTGGACCACAGGAGGCGCCTATAATTCACCCCTCCACTTT,CASSWTTGGAYNSPLHF
.,.,TRBV27,TRBJ1-2,TGTGCCAGCAGAGAAGGGGGGCAAAGCTATGGCTACACCTTC,CASREGGQSYGYTF
.,.,TRBV29-1,TRBJ2-3,TGCAGCGTTGCAGCCCCACCCCCACGGGCCGGGACTTTCACAGATACGCAGTATTTT,CSVAAPPPRAGTFTDTQYF
.,TRBD1,TRBV9,TRBJ1-2,TGTGCCAGCAGCACCGGGACAGGGGGAAATGGCTACACCTTC,CASSTGTGGNGYTF
.,.,TRBV7-9,TRBJ2-6,TGTGCCAGCACCCCATCACAGGGAACTAGCTCTGGGGCCAACGTCCTGACTTTC,CASTPSQGTSSGANVLTF
.,.,TRBV4-1,TRBJ2-5,TGCGCCAGCAGCCAAGTTGGGTCAGGAGAAGCCCCGAGGGAGACCCAGTACTTC,CASSQVGSGEAPRETQYF
.,TRBD1,TRBV7-9,TRBJ2-6,TGTGCCAGCAGCCCGGGGCAGGGGGACTCTGGGGCCAACGTCCTGACTTTC,CASSPGQGDSGANVLTF
.,.,TRBV10-3,TRBJ2-7,TGTGCCATCAATCAGGGGCTCAACGAGCAGTACTTC,CAINQGLNEQYF
.,TRBD2,TRBV7-9,TRBJ2-2,TGTGCCAGCAGACCGAACCCGACTAGCTTCAATAATCCCGGGGAGCTGTTTTTT,CASRPNPTSFNNPGELFF
.,TRBD2,TRBV30,TRBJ2-1,TGTGCCTGGAGTGTACTAAAACTAGCGGGGGCTCAGGAGCAGTTCTTC,CAWSVLKLAGAQEQFF
.,TRBD1,TRBV18,TRBJ1-6,TGTGCCAGCTCACCATCCGACAGGGAGAATTCACCCCTCCACTTT,CASSPSDRENSPLHF
.,.,TRBV11-2,TRBJ2-3,TGTGCCAGCAGCTTAGCTCGGACTAGCACAGATACGCAGTATTTT,CASSLARTSTDTQYF
.,.,TRBV30,TRBJ1-1,TGTGCCTGGAGTGAGGGCGCGGATGCTTTCTTT,CAWSEGADAFF
.,TRBD1,TRBV5-1,TRBJ1-1,TGCGCCAGCAGCCCTGGGACAGTGGGGACTGAAGCTTTCTTT,CASSPGTVGTEAFF
.,.,TRBV6-6,TRBJ1-1,TGTGCCAGCAGTTATTTCGCAGACTCTATGAACACTGAAGCTTTCTTT,CASSYFADSMNTEAFF
.,TRBD1,TRBV18,TRBJ2-3,TGTGCCAGCTCACCCCTGACAGGGGCGACAGATACGCAGTATTTT,CASSPLTGATDTQYF
.,.,TRBV14,TRBJ1-1,TGTGCCAGCAGCCCCCTACAGGGCCCTTACACTGAAGCTTTCTTT,CASSPLQGPYTEAFF
.,TRBD2,TRBV7-9,TRBJ2-7,TGTGCCAGCAGCTTAGGATGGACTAGAATCGGCGAGCAGTACTTC,CASSLGWTRIGEQYF
.,.,TRBV30,TRBJ1-2,TGTGCCTGGAGTGTAAAGTCTAACTATGGCTACACCTTC,CAWSVKSNYGYTF
.,.,TRBV27,TRBJ1-1,TGTGCCAGCAGTTTATCGTTCAACAGGGCGAGGAACGAAGCTTTCTTT,CASSLSFNRARNEAFF
.,TRBD2,TRBV6-5,TRBJ2-1,TGTGCCAGCAGTCCGACCGGGAGGGGTCTATTCTTC,CASSPTGRGLFF
.,TRBD1,TRBV4-2,TRBJ1-5,TGTGCCAGCAGCCAAGATCGGAGTTCGACAGGGTATCAGCCCCAGCATTTT,CASSQDRSSTGYQPQHF
.,.,TRBV4-2,TRBJ1-2,TGTGCCAGCAGCCAAGAGCTGTATTTAGATTCTAACTATGGCTACACCTTC,CASSQELYLDSNYGYTF
.,.,TRBV7-9,TRBJ2-5,TGTGCCAGCAGTGGGGTGAAAACACCACAAGAGACCCAGTACTTC,CASSGVKTPQETQYF
.,TRBD2,TRBV7-9,TRBJ2-3,TGTGCCAGCAGCGTTAGCGGGGGGGATACGCAGTATTTT,CASSVSGGDTQYF
.,.,TRBV19,TRBJ1-6,TGTGCCAGTAGCATCTTCGGTAATTCACCCCTCCACTTT,CASSIFGNSPLHF
few,TRBD2,TRBV7-3,TRBJ2-2,TGTGCCAGCAGCTTAGCGGGGGGCACCGGGGAGCTGTTTTTT,CASSLAGGTGELFF
few,.,TRBV14,TRBJ1-2,TGTGCCAGCAGCGGGGCTGGCTTTTACACCTTC,CASSGAGFYTF
.,.,TRBV18,TRBJ1-4,TGTGCCAGCTCGTACAGTGGGACTAATGAAAAACTGTTTTTT,CASSYSGTNEKLFF
.,TRBD2,TRBV4-2,TRBJ2-7,TGTGCCAGCAGCCCGAGACTAGCGGGGGGGTCCTACGAGCAGTACTTC,CASSPRLAGGSYEQYF
.,TRBD1,TRBV19,TRBJ2-7,TGTGCCAGTAGTAACCAACGGGACAGGAACTCCTACGAGCAGTACTTC,CASSNQRDRNSYEQYF
.,.,TRBV19,TRBJ2-7,TGTGCCAGTAGTGCCTCGGGGGCTAGCTCCTACGAGCAGTACTTC,CASSASGASSYEQYF
.,.,TRBV21-1,TRBJ1-4,TGTGCCACTAGAGAGGCAAAACTGTTTTTT,CATREAKLFF
.,.,TRBV18,TRBJ1-1,TGTGCCAGCTCACCTACGGGACAACAAGTGAACACTGAAGCTTTCTTT,CASSPTGQQVNTEAFF
.,.,TRBV7-9,TRBJ2-4,TGTGCCAGCAGCCCAGGGACCCCACTAGCCAAAAACATTCAGTACTTC,CASSPGTPLAKNIQYF
.,.,TRBV9,TRBJ2-2,TGTGCCAGCAGCGTAGTGGGTGAAATCGGGGAGCTGTTTTTT,CASSVVGEIGELFF
.,.,TRBV4-1,TRBJ1-2,TGCGCCAGCAGCCAAGATCAACGGGAACCCTATGGCTACACCTTC,CASSQDQREPYGYTF
.,.,TRBV15,TRBJ1-4,TGTGCCACCAGCGCCCTGGGACTGCTCGATGAAAAACTGTTTTTT,CATSALGLLDEKLFF